A single TCR beta chain is shown here with its context. Source study methods: The assay estimated nucleated cells by amplifying reference gene primers. Profiling relied on immunoSEQ multiplex PCR, and the TCRdb table lists in-frame clones only, not all of them. V and J calls and clone size come straight from that table; D and trimming were deduced from the DNA. The sample includes 150,000 or so clones, 75% to 90% of them seen just once. This entry comes from a study of blood T cell repertoires in COVID-19. At the level of the study: Specimens from acute and convalescent COVID-19 originated in the United States, Italy and Spain. From T cells, B-cell-depleted T cells, or PBMCs came the material, which was cDNA or gDNA.

Sequencing was carried out using peripheral blood. This receptor was identified in a human donor in a cohort sampled during active COVID-19.

CDR3 loop: CASSNSGQGEGYTF. The CDR3 DNA is TGCGCCAGCAGCAACTCGGGACAGGGGGAAGGCTACACCTTC. The rearrangement uses TRBV5-1 and TRBJ1-2, with 11 bases aligning to TRBD1. Germline CDR1 SGHRS, CDR2 YFSETQ. J was trimmed by 8 bases and V by 4 bases; bases with no gene match: 7. This CDR3 region has 14 residues.